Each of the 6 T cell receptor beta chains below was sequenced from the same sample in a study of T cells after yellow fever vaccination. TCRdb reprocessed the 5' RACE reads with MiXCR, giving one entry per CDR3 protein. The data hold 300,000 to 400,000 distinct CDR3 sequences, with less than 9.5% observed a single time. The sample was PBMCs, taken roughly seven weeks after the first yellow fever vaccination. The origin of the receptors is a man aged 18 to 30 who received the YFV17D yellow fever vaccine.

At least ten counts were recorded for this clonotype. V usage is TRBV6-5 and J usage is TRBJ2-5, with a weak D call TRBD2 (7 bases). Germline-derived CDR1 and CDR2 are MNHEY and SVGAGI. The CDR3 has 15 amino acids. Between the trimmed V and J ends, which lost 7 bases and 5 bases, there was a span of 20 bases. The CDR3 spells CASTQLPRGGETQYF. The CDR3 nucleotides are TGTGCCAGCACTCAGCTCCCTAGGGGGGGGGAGACCCAGTACTTC.

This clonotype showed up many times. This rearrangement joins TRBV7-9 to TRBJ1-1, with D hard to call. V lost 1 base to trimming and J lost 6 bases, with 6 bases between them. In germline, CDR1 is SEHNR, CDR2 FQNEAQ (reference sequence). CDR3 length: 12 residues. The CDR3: CASSLGGPEAFF. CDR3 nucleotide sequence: TGTGCCAGCAGCTTAGGGGGTCCTGAAGCTTTCTTT.

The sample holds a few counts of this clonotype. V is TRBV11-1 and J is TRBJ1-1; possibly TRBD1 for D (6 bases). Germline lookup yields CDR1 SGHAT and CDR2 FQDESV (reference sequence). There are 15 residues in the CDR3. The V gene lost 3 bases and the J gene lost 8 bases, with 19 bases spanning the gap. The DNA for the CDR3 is TGTGCCAGCAGCTTGCGAGGGGGGAGGATATTCGAAGCTTTCTTT. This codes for CASSLRGGRIFEAFF.

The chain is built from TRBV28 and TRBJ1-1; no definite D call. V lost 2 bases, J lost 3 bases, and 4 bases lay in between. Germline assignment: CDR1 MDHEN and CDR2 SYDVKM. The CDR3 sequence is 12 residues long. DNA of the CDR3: TGTGCCAGCAGTTTAGACTACACTGAAGCTTTCTTT. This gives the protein CASSLDYTEAFF.

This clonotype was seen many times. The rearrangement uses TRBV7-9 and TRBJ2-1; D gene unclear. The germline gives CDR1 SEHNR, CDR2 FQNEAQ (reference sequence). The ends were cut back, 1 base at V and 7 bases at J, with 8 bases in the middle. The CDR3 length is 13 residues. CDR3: CASSLVLINEQFF. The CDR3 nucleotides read TGTGCCAGCAGCTTAGTGTTGATAAATGAGCAGTTCTTC.

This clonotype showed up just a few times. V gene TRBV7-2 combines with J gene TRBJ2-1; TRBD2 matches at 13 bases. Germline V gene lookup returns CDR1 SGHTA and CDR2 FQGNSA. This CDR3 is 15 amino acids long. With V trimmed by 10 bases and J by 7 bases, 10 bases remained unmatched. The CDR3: CAIQPGLAGRNEQFF. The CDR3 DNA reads TGTGCCATCCAACCGGGACTAGCGGGGAGGAATGAGCAGTTCTTC. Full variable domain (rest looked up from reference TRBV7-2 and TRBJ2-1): GAGVSQSPSNKVTEKGKDVELRCDPISGHTALYWYRQSLGQGLEFLIYFQGNSAPDKSGLPSDRFSAERTGGSVSTLTIQRTQQEDSAVYLCAIQPGLAGRNEQFFGPGTRLTVL.